This T cell receptor beta chain was captured in a study of beta chain features in type 1 diabetes. About the study: Sorted cell examination encompassed about 110,000,000 cells across all samples. Study-wide points: Whether TCRB rearrangement is influenced by HLA type went unresolved here. Significant though moderate, a shortening of TCRB CDR3s appeared in all four CD4+ subsets of Type 1 diabetes patients. Patients with type 1 diabetes showed fewer VDJ junction insertions and more deletions.

Cell sorting via CD45RO/CCR7/CD25/CD127/CD95/CD27 was performed to obtain CD4+ naive, central memory, regulatory and stem cell-like memory cells. Reverse transcribing all isolated RNA meant expressed TCRB transcripts were sequenced. Assay used: immunoSEQ multiplex PCR; TCRdb lists only in-frame clones, some missing. Here the sample spans about 160,000 clones, approximately 10% being singletons. The CDR3 length is 12 residues. Trimming took 3 bases from V and 4 from J, leaving 6 bases between them. Per germline, CDR1 LNHDA and CDR2 SQIVND (reference sequence). Concerning this clone itself: No antigen is known for it.

The J gene is TRBJ1-1, the V gene TRBV19; D not resolved. The specimen was central memory CD4+ T cells from blood. The sequence came from a woman in her twenties or thirties with type 1 diabetes. CDR3 nucleotide sequence: TGTGCCAGTAGTATCGGGGTCACTGAAGCTTTCTTT. Protein product: CASSIGVTEAFF.